A selection of T cell receptor beta chains follows, all from one sample in a study of T-cell reconstitution after alpha-beta-depleted transplantation in children. MiXCR, applied by TCRdb to the PCR reads, yields one record per CDR3 protein. The profile shows under 450,000 distinct CDR3 sequences, less than 15% of them singletons. The sample in question was PBMCs, obtained from the stem cell graft. These receptor sequences come from a human donor who donated a stem cell graft to a child with Fanconi anemia. CDR3s include the opening cysteine and the closing phenylalanine or tryptophan. The D gene is left open where the match is weak. Size values are once, few and many counts, or a class for expanded clones, and some rows have none.

>TRBV28|TRBJ2-2|few|TRBD2
CASSLSPGTIRRGEYTGELFF
>TRBV20-1|TRBJ2-7|few|.
CSAILGTLNYEQYF
>TRBV2|TRBJ1-2|many|TRBD1
CASHRDSNYGYTF
>TRBV6-1|TRBJ1-4|few|.
CASSEEVLFF
>TRBV5-6|TRBJ2-2|once|.
CASSWGRLMELFF
>TRBV20-1|TRBJ1-2|.|.
CSASLGLGRTMGYTF
>TRBV12-3/TRBV12-4|TRBJ2-7|.|TRBD2
CASRTGTSGTYEQYF
>TRBV2|TRBJ2-1|many|TRBD1
CASSGGTGAYNEQFF
>TRBV11-2|TRBJ1-1|.|.
CASSLEFSEAFF
>TRBV5-1|TRBJ1-4|.|TRBD1
CASRGTADEKLFF
>TRBV7-9|TRBJ2-3|.|.
CASSYLGRTDTQYF
>TRBV20-1|TRBJ2-6|.|TRBD1
CSARGQGARVGANVLTF
>TRBV5-1|TRBJ2-1|once|.
CASSPPPTVNNEQFF
>TRBV12-3/TRBV12-4|TRBJ1-6|many|TRBD1
CASGRQGNSPLHF
>TRBV6-5|TRBJ2-1|many|.
CASSIQIGSYNEQFF
>TRBV7-6|TRBJ2-3|.|TRBD1
CASSYGTGVDTQYF
>TRBV5-6|TRBJ2-3|many|TRBD2
CASSFPRGGRDTQYF
>TRBV6-2/TRBV6-3|TRBJ2-5|.|.
CASSYVTTQYF
>TRBV6-2/TRBV6-3|TRBJ1-5|few|.
CASSYAGLSNQPQHF
>TRBV19|TRBJ1-5|.|.
CASKVPGTYQPQHF
>TRBV2|TRBJ2-3|many|TRBD1
CARRGQSTDTQYF
>TRBV25-1|TRBJ2-2|.|TRBD2
CASSENGRAGELFF
>TRBV20-1|TRBJ2-7|many|.
CSARGGGGTFYEQYF
>TRBV5-5|TRBJ1-1|many|.
CASSSGLTSNTEAFF
>TRBV4-3|TRBJ1-2|.|.
CASSQVLSLRQANYGYTF
>TRBV25-1|TRBJ1-1|few|.
CASSPGRSTEAFF
>TRBV6-4|TRBJ2-1|.|TRBD1
CASSEQGIIGGEQFF
>TRBV20-1|TRBJ1-2|few|.
CSAKGDTAYGYTF
>TRBV5-1|TRBJ2-3|.|.
CASSSLAHTDTQYF
>TRBV25-1|TRBJ2-1|few|TRBD2
CASSRTSGAYNEQFF
>TRBV10-3|TRBJ2-3|many|TRBD2
CAISEGLEADTQYF
>TRBV9|TRBJ2-3|.|TRBD1
CASSVEQGGTDTQYF
>TRBV12-3/TRBV12-4|TRBJ1-2|few|.
CASSSATVGYGYTF
>TRBV12-3/TRBV12-4|TRBJ2-7|.|.
CASSHGSTWVEQYF
>TRBV5-1|TRBJ2-1|.|.
CASSPSRGHNEQFF
>TRBV6-1|TRBJ1-1|.|.
CASSQYRVGTEAFF
>TRBV29-1|TRBJ1-2|many|TRBD1
CSVDGTGKNQNYGYTF
>TRBV20-1|TRBJ1-1|.|.
CSARDFGRGNTEAFF
>TRBV7-2|TRBJ1-5|.|.
CASSPLMGNNQPQHF
>TRBV19|TRBJ1-2|.|.
CASSIVGPESGYTF
>TRBV5-6|TRBJ1-4|few|.
CASSSRVLSLSEKLFF